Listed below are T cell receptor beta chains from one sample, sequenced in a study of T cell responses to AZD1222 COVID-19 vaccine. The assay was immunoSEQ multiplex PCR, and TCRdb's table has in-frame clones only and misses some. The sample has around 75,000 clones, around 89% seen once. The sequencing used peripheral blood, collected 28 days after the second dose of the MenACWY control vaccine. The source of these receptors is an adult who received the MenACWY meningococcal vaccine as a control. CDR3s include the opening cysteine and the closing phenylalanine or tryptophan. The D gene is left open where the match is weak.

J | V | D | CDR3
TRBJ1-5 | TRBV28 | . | CASSPGPNSNQPQHF
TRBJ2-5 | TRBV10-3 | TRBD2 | CAISPGLAGGETQYF
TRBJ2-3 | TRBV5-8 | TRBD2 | CASSLLAGGGTDTQYF
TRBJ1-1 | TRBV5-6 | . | CASSQGLPNTEAFF
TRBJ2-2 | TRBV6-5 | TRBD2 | CATQRGGLRRELFF
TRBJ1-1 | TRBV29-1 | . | CSVVGTRQGNTEAFF
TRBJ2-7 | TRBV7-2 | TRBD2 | CASSLEGGVYEQYF
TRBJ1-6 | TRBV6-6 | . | CASKGEAYNSPLHF
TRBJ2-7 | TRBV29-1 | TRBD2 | CSVLSGLAGENYEQYF
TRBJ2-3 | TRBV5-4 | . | CASSRAERNGADTQYF
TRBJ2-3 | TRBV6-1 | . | CASSETRARTDTQYF
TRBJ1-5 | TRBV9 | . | CASSGRGNQPQHF
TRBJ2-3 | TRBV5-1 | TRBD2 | CASSGTSGGAADTQYF
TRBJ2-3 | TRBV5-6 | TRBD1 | CASSPGQGATDTQYF
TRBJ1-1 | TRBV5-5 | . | CASSLEGQGATEAFF
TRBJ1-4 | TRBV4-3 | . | CASSQVYSGYEKLFF
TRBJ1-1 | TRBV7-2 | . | CASSANRVNTEAFF
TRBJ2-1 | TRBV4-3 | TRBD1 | CASSQETGPYNEQFF
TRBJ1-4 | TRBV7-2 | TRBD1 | CASSWTGSEKLFF
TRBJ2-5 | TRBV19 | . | CASSRWDRGRETQYF
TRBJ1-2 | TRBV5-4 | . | CASSLEGGSYTF
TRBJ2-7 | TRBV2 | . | CASRGAAYEQYF
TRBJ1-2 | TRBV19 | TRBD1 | CASSTIGQGGNYGYTF
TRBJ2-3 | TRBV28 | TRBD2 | CASSFRREPGTQYF
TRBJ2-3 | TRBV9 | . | CASSLGDTQYF
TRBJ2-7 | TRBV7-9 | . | CASSLAQGSNEQYF
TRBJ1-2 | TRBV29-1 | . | CSVGWTDNYTF
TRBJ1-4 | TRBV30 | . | CAWSRSTNEKLFF
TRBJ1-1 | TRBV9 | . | CASSVAAGDTEAFF
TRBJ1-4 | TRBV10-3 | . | CAISEGVHEKLFF
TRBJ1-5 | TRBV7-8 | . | CASSLTLRDDQPQHF
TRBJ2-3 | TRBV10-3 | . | CAISERGTSTDTQYF
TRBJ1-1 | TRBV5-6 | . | CASSSQDTEAFF
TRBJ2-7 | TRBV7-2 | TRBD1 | CASSSQGQGTYEQYF
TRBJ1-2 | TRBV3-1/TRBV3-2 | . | CASSQRADYGYTF
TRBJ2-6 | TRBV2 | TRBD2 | CASSAIAGGSSGANVLTF
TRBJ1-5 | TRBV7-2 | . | CASSLEGGSNQPQHF
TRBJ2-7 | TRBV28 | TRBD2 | CASSSSSGRAYEQYF
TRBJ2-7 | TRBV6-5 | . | CASSSVSSYEQYF
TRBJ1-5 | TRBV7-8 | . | CASSPWTAGQPQHF
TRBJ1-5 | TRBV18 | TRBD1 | CASSPSDRSLNQPQHF
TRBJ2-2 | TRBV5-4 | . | CASSSYKNTGELFF
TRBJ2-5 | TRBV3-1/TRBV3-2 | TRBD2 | CASSHFSGLENQETQYF
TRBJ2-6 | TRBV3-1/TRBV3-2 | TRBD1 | CASSQAGGAWANVLTF
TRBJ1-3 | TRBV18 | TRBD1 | CASSRQGAVDTIYF
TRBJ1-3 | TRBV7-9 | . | CASSFSPQGTGNTIYF
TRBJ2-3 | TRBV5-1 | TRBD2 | CASSSGLAGGSDTQYF